This TCR beta chain appears in the sequencing data of a study of Ad26.COV2.S vaccination and SARS-CoV-2 variants (dated by TCRdb to about 2021). Broadly, across the study: Vaccine-arm donors came from COV1001, a multicentre, randomized, double-blind, placebo-controlled phase I-IIa trial of Ad26.COV2.S in healthy adults. Investigators remained blinded to trial group allocation during experiments and outcome assessment. TCRbeta repertoire sequencing served as the tool for gauging how specific and how broad the SARS-CoV-2-reactive T cell receptors were following Ad26.COV2.S vaccination. Participants in the trial were split at random into five groups of five each, receiving low-dose or high-dose Ad26.COV2.S once or twice, or else placebo on both occasions. The TCR-sequenced set comprised approximately 32 samples: about 19 Ad26.COV2.S vaccine recipients, 5 placebo recipients and 8 SARS-CoV-2 convalescent individuals. Ad26.COV2.S was administered intramuscularly at 5 x 10^10 or 1 x 10^11 viral particles, either as a single shot or as two shots given 56 days apart.

Beyond this particular receptor, the publication reports: The study was not powered to compare responses between vaccine doses or regimens. Vaccine and placebo recipients had similar non-spike TCR breadth, a finding consistent with the vaccine containing only spike. Ad26.COV2.S recipients had higher spike-specific TCR breadth than placebo recipients (P = 0.0014). The authors noted that total T cell responses may have been underestimated by the TCR breadth and depth analyses. After vaccination, substantial breadth of spike-specific CD8+ and CD4+ T cell responses was reported.

Including the terminal cysteine and phenylalanine, the CDR3 comprises 15 residues. Only the CDR3 part of the read is kept: 45 bases, read in frame from the first base. The germline V gene (reference sequence) specifies GTSNPN as CDR1 and SVGIG as CDR2. V drops 4 bases and J drops 2 bases, leaving 17 bases in between. For this clone: Its antigen specificity is not known. No much larger clone is present one base from it, and per-base qualities are unavailable.

The immunoSEQ Assay was used to sequence TCRbeta CDR3 regions. After extraction, genomic DNA underwent amplification by bias-controlled multiplex PCR, followed by high-throughput sequencing. Concerning the study's data processing: Collapsing and filtering of sequences were performed to quantify the absolute abundance of each unique TCRbeta CDR3 region. T cell fraction was estimated by normalization of TCRbeta template counts to usable DNA, with usable DNA being measured through amplification of reference genes present in all nucleated cells. Repertoire TCRs were annotated as SARS-CoV-2-specific by exact matching of V gene, CDR3 amino acid sequence and J gene to a known reactive TCR set. The reference SARS-CoV-2 TCR set was obtained from MIRA and was filtered for enrichment in COVID-19-positive ImmuneCODE repertoires, whereby public or cross-reactive TCRs were removed. Using the MIRA antigens, annotated TCRs were further analysed by specific ORF or by position within an ORF. Breadth was defined as the number of annotated unique rearrangements divided by the total number of unique productive rearrangements, and depth was defined as the summed frequency of the annotated unique rearrangements. Group comparisons of TCR breadth used two-sided Wilcoxon rank-sum tests. TCRdb's version of the immuneACCESS table is confined to in-frame rearrangements and falls short of the full clone set. An unresolved V gene accounts for under half of the shortfall where checked; the remainder is of unknown origin. That table is the source of V, J and clone size, and D and trimming were worked out from the DNA. In this sample the table shows a few hundred thousand clones, 88% of which occur a single time. Less than 4% of the sample is taken by the ten largest.

This specimen's treatment or condition label, interpreted: some 20 received Ad26.COV2.S at low or high dose, single or two shots; about 5 received placebo; per-sample allocation not given. For vaccine and placebo recipients, the sequenced repertoires came from samples collected on day 63 after the first injection. Between 29 July and 7 August 2020, Cohort 1b enrolled around 25 adults aged 18-55 years at one site in Boston, USA. As a vaccine, Ad26.COV2.S was a replication-incompetent adenovirus type 26 vector that expressed a prefusion-stabilized SARS-CoV-2 spike protein derived from the original Wuhan strain.

Sequences were derived from peripheral blood, sampled in a trial of Ad26.COV2.S vaccine versus placebo. The receptor was derived from a person between 18 and 65 years old who received the Ad26.COV2.S COVID-19 vaccine or a placebo. Recombination linked TRBV30 to TRBJ1-2, with no confidently assigned D gene. The sequence in DNA is TGTGCCTGGACTAGAGGATTACAATTGAACTATGGCTACACCTTC. This gives the protein CAWTRGLQLNYGYTF.